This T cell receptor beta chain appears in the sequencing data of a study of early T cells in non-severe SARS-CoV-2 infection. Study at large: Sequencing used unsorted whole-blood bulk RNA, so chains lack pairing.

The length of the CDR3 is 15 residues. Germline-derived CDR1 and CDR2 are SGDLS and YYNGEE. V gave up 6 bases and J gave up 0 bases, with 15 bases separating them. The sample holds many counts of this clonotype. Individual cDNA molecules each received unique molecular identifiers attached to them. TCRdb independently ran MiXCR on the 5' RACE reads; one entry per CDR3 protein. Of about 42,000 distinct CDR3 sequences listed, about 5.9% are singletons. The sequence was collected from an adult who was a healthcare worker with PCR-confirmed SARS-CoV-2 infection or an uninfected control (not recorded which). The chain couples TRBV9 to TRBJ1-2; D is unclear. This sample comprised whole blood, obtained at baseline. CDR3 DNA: TGTGCCAGCAAGCTACAGAGACTCACTAACTATGGCTACACCTTC. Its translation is CASKLQRLTNYGYTF.